This TCR beta chain was sequenced for a study of cytomegalovirus exposure and HLA in healthy donors. The PCR made use of 60 Vbeta and 13 Jbeta primers. TCRdb's table, derived via immunoSEQ multiplex PCR, lists solely in-frame clones and lacks some. The sample lists under 250,000 clones, more than 75% occurring once. This TCR was sampled from a woman between 40 and 50 years old in good health and CMV-seronegative. Sample: PBMCs.

In DNA, the CDR3 is TGCAGCGTTGAGAGGGACAGTGGCTACACCTTC. It yields the protein CSVERDSGYTF. V usage is TRBV29-1 and J usage is TRBJ1-2; 7 positions match TRBD1. V was clipped by 3 bases and J by 7 bases; unmatched bases: 2. Per the germline V gene, CDR1 is SQVTM and CDR2 is ANQGSEA. The CDR3 runs to 11 residues.